The 7 T cell receptor beta chains in this list originate from one sample, sequenced in a study of blood T cells in healthy people across ages. Then a second PCR, running about 6 to 12 cycles, was carried out with a sample-barcoded 5' primer and a J-beta primer mix. MiXCR, run by TCRdb on the 5' RACE reads, gives a single entry per CDR3 protein. Of 1.2 million to 1.5 million distinct CDR3 sequences in the sample, around 59% are singletons; the top ten hold about 6.7%. The sample comprised blood. Receptor source: a man aged 18-30 years in good health.

The chain links TRBV12-3 or TRBV12-4 to TRBJ2-2; 7 bases line up with TRBD2. CDR3 length: 13 residues. V shed 10 bases, J shed 7 bases, and the junction held 9 bases outside the gene matches. CDR3 region: CATSPRGDGELFF. In DNA, the CDR3 is TGTGCCACCAGCCCTCGGGGGGACGGGGAGCTGTTTTTT.

This chain connects TRBV6-7 to TRBJ2-7; D uncertain. TRBV6-7 is known as an ORF, though its function is uncertain. The CDR3 totals 18 residues. Trimming pared 0 bases from V and 0 bases from J, leaving 18 bases between. CDR3 region: CASSYSTANGPFSYEQYF. In DNA form, the CDR3 reads TGTGCCAGCAGTTACTCGACGGCGAACGGACCTTTCTCCTACGAGCAGTACTTC.

The V and J genes are TRBV7-2 and TRBJ1-1, with D possibly TRBD1 on 6 matching bases. V was pared by 4 bases and J by 9 bases, with 18 bases between. The germline CDR1 and CDR2 sequences are SGHTA and FQGNSA. This CDR3 comprises 14 residues. The CDR3 DNA is TGTGCCAGCAGCTCCAGTACGTCAGGGGCCCAAGCTTTCTTT. Translating gives CASSSSTSGAQAFF.

The table lists this clonotype with a few counts. The gene calls are TRBV29-1 and TRBJ2-7; the D gene is possibly TRBD2 (6 bases). V was pared by 4 bases and J by 3 bases, with 10 bases between. The germline V gene encodes CDR1 SQVTM and CDR2 ANQGSEA. The CDR3 covers 12 residues. The CDR3 region has the DNA TGCAGCGTTGGGGGAGGACTCTACGAGCAGTACTTC. It yields the protein CSVGGGLYEQYF.

This sequence joins TRBV7-9 and TRBJ2-7; possibly TRBD1 for D (6 bases). The CDR3 consists of 16 residues. The V gene lost 4 bases and the J gene lost 7 bases, with 23 bases spanning the gap. Germline CDR1 SEHNR, CDR2 FQNEAQ (reference sequence). The DNA of the CDR3 is TGTGCCAGCAGCTCTTTGGCCAGGGACACTGTGGATGAGCAGTACTTC. It translates to CASSSLARDTVDEQYF.

V gene TRBV7-2 combines with J gene TRBJ1-2, with a possible D match to TRBD1 (5 bases). V lost 5 bases and J lost 4, with 14 bases in between. The CDR3 length is 14 residues. Germline loops: CDR1 SGHTA, CDR2 FQGNSA. The CDR3 region has the DNA TGTGCCAGCAGCCAACCGGGACGACCCTATGGCTACACCTTC. Translating gives CASSQPGRPYGYTF.

V is TRBV6-2 or TRBV6-3 and J is TRBJ2-2; D is undetermined. Germline lookup yields CDR1 MNHEY and CDR2 SVGEGT. This CDR3 spans 13 amino acids. Deletions cut 7 bases from V and 5 bases from J, with 11 bases between. In nucleotides, the CDR3 is TGTGCCAGCAATGAACAGTTTACCGGGGAGCTGTTTTTT. This translates into CASNEQFTGELFF.